A single sample gave rise to the 22 T cell receptor beta chains below, sequenced in a study of blood T cell repertoires in COVID-19. Method: immunoSEQ multiplex PCR; TCRdb's copy keeps in-frame clones and lacks some. The table has 200,000 to 300,000 clones, roughly 90% seen once. The specimen was peripheral blood. These receptors all come from a human donor in a cohort sampled during active COVID-19.

The chain recombines TRBV6-5 with TRBJ1-1; TRBD1 matches at 8 bases. V shed 6 bases, J shed 1 base, and the junction held 7 bases outside the gene matches. The CDR3 covers 15 residues. Germline values: CDR1 MNHEY, CDR2 SVGAGI. CDR3 residues: CASSPLGQANTEAFF. The DNA for the CDR3 is TGTGCCAGCAGCCCCCTGGGACAGGCGAACACTGAAGCTTTCTTT.

This clone came up many times. Other DNA sequences in this sample translate to the same CDR3. V is TRBV27 and J is TRBJ2-7, with 7 nucleotides matching TRBD1. CDR1 is MNHEY, CDR2 SMNVEV, per germline (reference sequence). J gave up 3 bases and V 2 bases, and 4 bases lay outside the gene matches. This CDR3 has 14 residues. The CDR3 region is CASSLRQGDYEQYF. In nucleotides, the CDR3 is TGTGCCAGCAGTTTAAGACAGGGTGACTACGAGCAGTACTTC.

In its sample, this clone was seen once. The chain combines TRBV10-3 with TRBJ1-2; D call uncertain. The CDR3 is 13 residues long. Trimming cost V 0 bases and J 8 bases, with 10 bases left between them. Germline values: CDR1 ENHRY, CDR2 SYGVKD. The CDR3 protein is CAISESGERGYTF. The CDR3 DNA is TGTGCCATCAGTGAGTCCGGGGAAAGGGGCTACACCTTC.

J is TRBJ1-2 and V is TRBV7-9; D is ambiguous. The CDR3 is 13 amino acids. Germline V gives CDR1 SEHNR, CDR2 FQNEAQ (reference sequence). V shed 0 bases and J shed 6 bases, with 8 bases lying between them. The DNA for the CDR3 is TGTGCCAGCAGCTTAGCAATAGTAGATGGCTACACCTTC. Translation: CASSLAIVDGYTF.

The chain employs TRBV7-2 and TRBJ1-5, with D possibly being TRBD1 (6 bases). The length of the CDR3 is 15 residues. Looked up from germline, CDR1 is SGHTA and CDR2 is FQGNSA. Trimming cost V 5 bases and J 7 bases, with 18 bases left between them. The CDR3 region has the DNA TGTGCCAGCAGCCATAACGGGGGGCGAGGACAGCCCCAGCATTTT. Translated, it gives CASSHNGGRGQPQHF.

This sequence joins TRBV6-5 and TRBJ1-1; TRBD1 matches 7 bases. V shed 0 bases and J 5 bases; nucleotides not matched to a gene: 6. The length of the CDR3 is 15 residues. Germline values: CDR1 MNHEY, CDR2 SVGAGI. This chain's CDR3 is CASSYSTGLSTEAFF. In DNA, the CDR3 is TGTGCCAGCAGTTACTCGACAGGGCTGAGTACTGAAGCTTTCTTT.

This clone was counted once. The rearrangement joins TRBV7-2 to TRBJ2-2; 10 bases fit TRBD2. The germline V gene encodes CDR1 SGHTA and CDR2 FQGNSA. The V gene end was trimmed by 6 bases and the J gene end by 5 bases; junction bases not matched to a gene: 3. This CDR3 is built from 14 residues. In nucleotides, the CDR3 is TGTGCCAGCAGAGCGGGAGGGTGGACCGGGGAGCTGTTTTTT. It codes for CASRAGGWTGELFF.

The chain links TRBV5-6 to TRBJ1-1; the D gene is possibly TRBD1 (5 bases). CDR3 size: 16 residues. Germline V gene sequence: CDR1 SGHDT, CDR2 YYEEEE. V lost 7 bases and J lost 0, with 19 bases in between. CDR3 amino acids: CASQKGLLGMNTEAFF. The CDR3 coding sequence is TGTGCCAGCCAAAAGGGACTTTTAGGCATGAACACTGAAGCTTTCTTT.

The chain couples TRBV3-1 (or the pseudogene TRBV3-2) to TRBJ1-1; D ambiguous. Trimming took 2 bases from V and 1 from J, leaving 8 bases between them. Germline V gene sequence: CDR1 LGHDT, CDR2 YNNKEL (reference sequence). The CDR3 spans 14 residues. This chain's CDR3 is CASSQYPGNTEAFF. Written as DNA, the CDR3 is TGTGCCAGCAGCCAATATCCCGGGAACACTGAAGCTTTCTTT.

This clone was seen a handful of times. The J gene is TRBJ1-1, the V gene TRBV21-1; whether TRBD1, the table's D call, matches the DNA was not checked. TRBV21-1 is a known pseudogene. The CDR3 runs to 16 residues. The CDR3 protein is CASSKAPQGMNTEAFF. Written as DNA, the CDR3 is TGTGCCAGCAGCAAAGCCCCACAGGGTATGAACACTGAAGCTTTCTTT.

The V call is TRBV28, the J call TRBJ2-7; 9 bases map to TRBD2. CDR1 is MDHEN, CDR2 SYDVKM, per germline. V was clipped by 2 bases and J by 3 bases; unmatched bases: 2. This CDR3 spans 14 amino acids. The CDR3 DNA follows: TGTGCCAGCAGTTTACTAGCGGGAAACTACGAGCAGTACTTC. This gives the protein CASSLLAGNYEQYF.

This sequence joins TRBV6-5 and TRBJ2-7; TRBD1 aligns across 7 bases. Germline CDR1 is MNHEY and CDR2 is SVGAGI. The CDR3 consists of 14 residues. J gave up 6 bases and V 7 bases, and 12 bases lay outside the gene matches. CDR3 residues: CASIPDRDRSEQYF. The CDR3 DNA is TGTGCCAGCATCCCCGACAGGGACCGCTCCGAGCAGTACTTC.

This chain links TRBV9 with TRBJ2-7; TRBD1 matches at 9 bases. V was pared by 4 bases and J by 4 bases, with 6 bases of the junction left unmatched. Germline CDR1 and CDR2: SGDLS and YYNGEE. This CDR3 is built from 14 residues. CDR3 amino acids: CASSTGGTGYEQYF. As DNA, the CDR3 is TGTGCCAGCAGCACAGGAGGGACAGGGTACGAGCAGTACTTC.

V is TRBV11-2 and J is TRBJ1-2; D is undetermined. V shed 5 bases and J shed 4 bases, with 17 bases lying between them. This CDR3 has 15 residues. The germline gives CDR1 SGHAT, CDR2 FQNNGV. The DNA of the CDR3 is TGTGCCAGCAGCCCATCGCAAGGCAGCGTCTATGGCTACACCTTC. Translated, it gives CASSPSQGSVYGYTF.

V usage is TRBV5-6 and J usage is TRBJ2-2; 11 nucleotides agree with TRBD2. CDR3 length: 14 amino acids. The germline CDR1 and CDR2 sequences are SGHDT and YYEEEE. The V gene end was trimmed by 4 bases and the J gene end by 5 bases; junction bases not matched to a gene: 1. The CDR3 loop reads CASSRLAGTGELFF. DNA of the CDR3: TGTGCCAGCAGCCGACTAGCGGGGACCGGGGAGCTGTTTTTT.

The chain uses TRBV7-9 and TRBJ2-1, with 7 bases identical to TRBD2. This CDR3 has 16 amino acids. The junction had 9 bases not matched to a gene; V was cut back by 4 bases and J by 3 bases. Germline-derived CDR1 and CDR2 are SEHNR and FQNEAQ (reference sequence). CDR3 in amino acids: CASSSNRREFYNEQFF. In DNA, the CDR3 is TGTGCCAGCAGCTCCAATAGGCGGGAGTTCTACAATGAGCAGTTCTTC.

The rearrangement joins TRBV11-1 to TRBJ2-7; D unclear. V lost 0 bases, J lost 0 bases, and 12 bases lay in between. The CDR3 is 16 residues long. Germline lookup yields CDR1 SGHAT and CDR2 FQDESV (reference sequence). The CDR3 DNA reads as TGTGCCAGCAGCTTAGCGAACAGATTAATCTCCTACGAGCAGTACTTC. Its protein product is CASSLANRLISYEQYF.

CDR3 in DNA: TGTGCCATCAGTGAACTCAGGCCAGAGACCCAGTACTTC. Translated, it gives CAISELRPETQYF. J is TRBJ2-5 and V is TRBV10-3; the D is unclear. CDR1 is ENHRY and CDR2 is SYGVKD in the germline V gene. V lost 3 bases, J lost 4 bases, and 9 bases lay in between. This CDR3 comprises 13 residues.

V and J are TRBV19 and TRBJ2-7; TRBD1 matches at 7 bases. CDR1 is LNHDA, CDR2 SQIVND, per germline (reference sequence). The ends lost 9 bases at V and 3 bases at J; junction bases unmatched: 8. The CDR3 is 13 residues long. The CDR3 is CASQFQGDYEQYF. Here the CDR3 DNA reads TGTGCCAGCCAGTTCCAGGGGGACTACGAGCAGTACTTC.

The V call is TRBV6-2 or TRBV6-3, the J call TRBJ1-2; weak D call: TRBD1 (5 bases). CDR3 size: 21 residues. V gave up 5 bases and J gave up 4 bases, with 35 bases separating them. Germline V lookup: CDR1 MNHEY, CDR2 SVGEGT. CDR3 protein: CASSHIPIYGNRDSRPYGYTF. The CDR3 DNA reads TGTGCCAGCAGTCACATACCTATTTATGGGAACCGGGACTCACGACCCTATGGCTACACCTTC.

The CDR3 loop reads CASSGGTGDIQYF. In nucleotides, the CDR3 is TGTGCCAGCAGTGGGGGAACAGGGGACATTCAGTACTTC. J is TRBJ2-4 and V is TRBV2; 7 bases line up with TRBD1. Per germline, CDR1 SNHLY and CDR2 FYNNEI. V was clipped by 4 bases and J by 8 bases; unmatched bases: 5. The CDR3 is 13 amino acids.

The genes are TRBV7-2 and TRBJ2-7, with TRBD2 matching 11 bases. Germline assignment: CDR1 SGHTA and CDR2 FQGNSA. CDR3 length: 15 residues. Trimming removed 5 bases from V and 3 bases from J; junction bases left unmatched: 6. CDR3 nucleotides: TGTGCCAGCAGCCGGGGGGGACTAGCGGTCTACGAGCAGTACTTC. Protein: CASSRGGLAVYEQYF.